The 19 T cell receptor beta chains below were found in one sample sequenced in a study of T-cell memory formation after mild COVID-19. TCRdb used MiXCR to reprocess the 5' RACE reads, holding one entry per CDR3 protein. Among 550,000 to 700,000 distinct CDR3 sequences, around 16% were seen once, and the ten largest hold less than 10%. Sequencing input: PBMCs or a T cell subset sorted from them (not recorded which). These receptors came from an adult woman who had mild COVID-19 (a few samples of this study predate the infection). Cell type and time point are not known.

This clonotype was detected a few times. The CDR3 DNA is TGCAGCGCCCTCCAAGTCGTAGTAAACACTGAAGCTTTCTTT. The encoded protein is CSALQVVVNTEAFF. V and J are TRBV29-1 and TRBJ1-1; no firm D call. Trimming took 7 bases from V and 2 from J, leaving 17 bases between them. Germline loops: CDR1 SQVTM, CDR2 ANQGSEA. The CDR3 loop spans 14 amino acids.

This rearrangement joins TRBV6-6 to TRBJ2-3; 13 bases map to TRBD2. V trimming: 2 bases; J trimming: 3 bases; junction bases outside the gene matches: 11. The CDR3 has 19 amino acids. CDR1 is MNHNY, CDR2 SVGAGI, per germline (reference sequence). As DNA, the CDR3 is TGTGCCAGCAGTTACCGTTCGACTAGCGGGGGGCGCGAGACAGATACGCAGTATTTT. It is translated as CASSYRSTSGGRETDTQYF.

A single count supports this clonotype. V usage is TRBV2 and J usage is TRBJ2-3; 12 positions match TRBD2. The junction had 5 bases not matched to a gene; V was cut back by 6 bases and J by 1 base. CDR1 is SNHLY and CDR2 is FYNNEI in the germline V gene. The CDR3 extends over 16 amino acids. The CDR3 DNA sequence: TGTGCCAGCAGGACCCCTAGCGGGGGGGGCACAGATACGCAGTATTTT. Its translation is CASRTPSGGGTDTQYF.

This clonotype was seen a single time. The chain carries TRBV18 and TRBJ2-7, with TRBD2 matching over 7 bases. The CDR3 spans 14 residues. The V segment lost 3 bases and the J segment 3 bases; nucleotides outside the gene matches: 5. The V gene's germline CDR1 is KGHSH and CDR2 LQKENI. Written as DNA, the CDR3 is TGTGCCAGCTCACCGCCGGCTAGCGGCTACGAGCAGTACTTC. This encodes CASSPPASGYEQYF. The full variable domain, with the rest looked up from reference TRBV18 and TRBJ2-7, is NAGVMQNPRHLVRRRGQEARLRCSPMKGHSHVYWYRQLPEEGLKFMVYLQKENIIDESGMPKERFSAEFPKEGPSILRIQQVVRGDSAAYFCASSPPASGYEQYFGPGTRLTVT.

The chain joins TRBV20-1 to TRBJ1-5; 10 positions agree with TRBD1. J was trimmed by 6 bases and V by 2 bases; bases with no gene match: 10. The CDR3 covers 16 residues. The V gene's germline CDR1 is DFQATT and CDR2 SNEGSKA (reference sequence). The CDR3 loop is CSARQTGTGATQPQHF. The CDR3 region has the DNA TGCAGTGCTAGACAAACTGGGACAGGGGCTACTCAGCCCCAGCATTTT.

The chain joins TRBV7-8 to TRBJ2-3; a possible D gene is TRBD2 (6 bases). V gave up 1 base and J gave up 1 base, with 12 bases separating them. This CDR3 comprises 16 residues. The germline gives CDR1 SGHVS, CDR2 FQNEAQ. CDR3 amino acids: CASSLGHERGTDTQYF. The CDR3 nucleotides are TGTGCCAGCAGCTTAGGACATGAGCGGGGCACAGATACGCAGTATTTT. Full variable domain (missing parts from reference TRBV7-8 and TRBJ2-3): GAGVSQSPRYKVAKRGQDVALRCDPISGHVSLFWYQQALGQGPEFLTYFQNEAQLDKSGLPSDRFFAERPEGSVSTLKIQRTQQEDSAVYLCASSLGHERGTDTQYFGPGTRLTVL.

This clonotype was detected ten times or more. The chain recombines TRBV12-3 or TRBV12-4 with TRBJ2-3; D possibly matches TRBD1 or TRBD2 (5 bases each). Trimming removed 5 bases from V and 1 base from J, with 16 bases in between. The CDR3 runs to 16 residues. The CDR3 DNA sequence: TGTGCCAGCAGTGGATACTTGAGGGGTCGCACAGATACGCAGTATTTT. This translates into CASSGYLRGRTDTQYF.

V is TRBV7-2 and J is TRBJ2-5; 13 positions agree with TRBD2. CDR1 SGHTA and CDR2 FQGNSA come from the germline V gene. J was trimmed by 7 bases and V by 8 bases; bases with no gene match: 10. The CDR3 sequence is 15 residues long. Here the CDR3 reads CASGLAGASVGTQYF. The CDR3 nucleotides read TGTGCCAGCGGACTAGCGGGGGCGAGTGTTGGGACCCAGTACTTC.

The gene calls are TRBV11-2 and TRBJ2-5, with D possibly being TRBD1 (7 bases). Trimming removed 5 bases at V and 3 bases at J, with 19 bases between. This CDR3 has 16 amino acids. The germline V gene has CDR1 SGHAT and CDR2 FQNNGV. The CDR3 region has the DNA TGTGCCAGCAGCCCTCAGGGGGGCCTCAGGGAAGAGACCCAGTACTTC. Translation: CASSPQGGLREETQYF.

This clonotype has only a few counts. Here the CDR3 reads CASSQFVTGTSYEQYF. CDR3 nucleotide sequence: TGTGCCAGCTCACAATTCGTGACAGGCACCTCCTACGAGCAGTACTTC. V usage is TRBV18 and J usage is TRBJ2-7, with D perhaps matching TRBD1 (6 bases). The CDR3 is 16 amino acids. V gave up 4 bases and J gave up 0 bases, with 16 bases separating them. The V gene's germline CDR1 is KGHSH and CDR2 LQKENI.

This clonotype was seen many times. CDR3 bases: TGTGCCAGCAGCCAGGGACCCAATCAGCCCCAGCATTTT. Amino acid sequence: CASSQGPNQPQHF. The genes are TRBV14 and TRBJ1-5; TRBD1 is a possible D gene (5 bases). V shed 3 bases and J shed 3 bases, with 6 bases lying between them. Looked up from germline, CDR1 is SGHDN and CDR2 is FVKESK. The CDR3 loop spans 13 amino acids.

The sample holds a few counts of this clonotype. The chain is built from TRBV20-1 and TRBJ2-3; D is unresolved. V lost 3 bases to trimming and J lost 6 bases, with 13 bases between them. Germline V lookup: CDR1 DFQATT, CDR2 SNEGSKA (reference sequence). This CDR3 has 13 residues. The CDR3 region has the DNA TGCAGTGCTAGCCCAGGTTATTCCGATACGCAGTATTTT. Translated, it gives CSASPGYSDTQYF.

This clonotype showed up many times. CDR3 DNA: TGTGCCAGCAGAGATTTTAGAGGTAGCGAGACCCAGTACTTC. It translates to CASRDFRGSETQYF. The rearrangement uses TRBV27 and TRBJ2-5, with D hard to call. CDR3 length equals 14 residues. Per the germline V gene, CDR1 is MNHEY and CDR2 is SMNVEV (reference sequence). With 6 bases removed from V and 5 bases from J, the gap between germline ends came to 16 bases.

The rearrangement links TRBV20-1 to TRBJ2-1; D not resolved. The CDR3 runs to 12 residues. V shed 6 bases and J shed 5 bases, with 11 bases lying between them. Germline CDR1 is DFQATT and CDR2 is SNEGSKA (reference sequence). In DNA form, the CDR3 reads TGCAGTGCCTCTACTGGGGACAATGAGCAGTTCTTC. Translation gives CSASTGDNEQFF.

The sample holds a few counts of this clonotype. The chain carries TRBV20-1 and TRBJ2-5, with 7 positions matching TRBD1. The CDR3 loop spans 14 amino acids. From germline, CDR1 is DFQATT and CDR2 SNEGSKA (reference sequence). J lost 1 base, V lost 2 bases, and 4 bases had no gene match. The CDR3 sequence: CSARPGQSQETQYF. The CDR3, as DNA: TGCAGTGCTAGACCGGGACAGAGCCAAGAGACCCAGTACTTC.

The sample holds one count of this clonotype. The junction does not match germline at one end; this may be a read error. This chain links TRBV5-4 with TRBJ2-1; D is perhaps TRBD2 (5 bases). Germline CDR1 and CDR2: SGHNT and YYREEE (reference sequence). The length of the CDR3 is 13 residues. This chain's CDR3 is CASSADSHNEQFF. CDR3 sequence (DNA): TGTGCCAGCAGCGCGGACTCCCACAATGAGCAGTTCTTT.

This clonotype was observed at least ten times. V is TRBV7-8 and J is TRBJ2-1; D is unresolved. Trimming removed 1 base from V and 0 bases from J, with 16 bases in between. This CDR3 comprises 18 residues. Germline CDR1 and CDR2: SGHVS and FQNEAQ. The CDR3 nucleotides read TGTGCCAGCAGCTTAGAGGGAAGCGCCCCGAGCTCCTACAATGAGCAGTTCTTC. It yields the protein CASSLEGSAPSSYNEQFF.

This clonotype has a handful of counts. J is TRBJ2-4 and V is TRBV27; D remains unclear. Germline V gene sequence: CDR1 MNHEY, CDR2 SMNVEV (reference sequence). V was clipped by 5 bases and J by 0 bases, with 11 bases between them. The CDR3 runs 15 residues. The CDR3 DNA is TGTGCCAGCAGTCCAAGAGGAGCAGCCAAAAACATTCAGTACTTC. It specifies CASSPRGAAKNIQYF.

The gene calls are TRBV6-2 or TRBV6-3 and TRBJ2-1, with D tentatively TRBD1 or TRBD2 (5 bases each). The CDR3 consists of 18 residues. Germline-derived CDR1 and CDR2 are MNHEY and SVGEGT. The V end lost 0 bases, the J end lost 3 bases, and 18 bases lay between the germline ends. CDR3 coding DNA: TGTGCCAGCAGTTACTCGATAAAGTCGAGGGGTTTCTACAATGAGCAGTTCTTC. The encoded protein is CASSYSIKSRGFYNEQFF.